The 17 T cell receptor beta chains below were found in one sample sequenced in a study of OX40 agonist ivuxolimab in advanced cancers. Clones were read by immunoSEQ multiplex PCR, and TCRdb kept only the in-frame ones, dropping some. This table holds roughly 60,000 clones, 80% to 90% found once. Sample: CD4+ or CD8+ T cells sorted from blood, taken in a trial of the OX40 agonist ivuxolimab. The origin of the receptors is an adult with an advanced solid tumor such as melanoma, head and neck, liver or kidney cancer.

The chain combines TRBV11-2 with TRBJ2-7; 9 bases match TRBD2. Germline loops: CDR1 SGHAT, CDR2 FQNNGV. This CDR3 contains 15 residues. V lost 1 base and J lost 4; bases outside the gene matches: 5. The DNA of the CDR3 is TGTGCCAGCAGCTTAGTTTTTAGCGGGAGTTACGAGCAGTACTTC. Its translation: CASSLVFSGSYEQYF.

The chain recombines TRBV18 with TRBJ2-5, with unresolved D. The CDR3 runs to 17 residues. Trimming stripped 2 bases from V and 1 base from J, with 17 bases between. The germline gives CDR1 KGHSH, CDR2 LQKENI. The CDR3 protein is CASSPILSQNSQETQYF. CDR3 coding DNA: TGTGCCAGCTCACCAATTTTGTCGCAAAATTCCCAAGAGACCCAGTACTTC.

The chain has TRBV29-1 and TRBJ2-7; D ambiguous. V was pared by 1 base and J by 0 bases, with 13 bases between. The CDR3 consists of 15 residues. Germline V gives CDR1 SQVTM, CDR2 ANQGSEA. The CDR3 DNA sequence: TGCAGCGTTGAAGGACTCCATGAGAGCTCCTACGAGCAGTACTTC. This codes for CSVEGLHESSYEQYF.

The chain recombines TRBV7-3 with TRBJ2-1; 7 bases match TRBD1. V trimming: 6 bases; J trimming: 2 bases; junction bases outside the gene matches: 10. The CDR3 is 16 amino acids. Germline CDR1 is SGHTA and CDR2 is FQGTGA. Here the CDR3 DNA reads TGTGCCAGCAGTATAACCGGGACAGAAACCTACAATGAGCAGTTCTTC. Its protein is CASSITGTETYNEQFF.

This chain connects TRBV18 to TRBJ2-6; D possibly corresponds to TRBD1 (7 bases). Per the germline V gene, CDR1 is KGHSH and CDR2 is LQKENI. There are 19 residues in the CDR3. Between the trimmed V and J ends, which lost 6 bases and 0 bases, there was a span of 21 bases. Here the CDR3 reads CASSRGTVRTYSGANVLTF. The CDR3 DNA sequence: TGTGCCAGCTCCCGGGGGACAGTGCGTACATACTCTGGGGCCAACGTCCTGACTTTC.

V gene TRBV7-3 combines with J gene TRBJ2-1; 8 bases are a match to TRBD2. V was pared by 2 bases and J by 8 bases, with 14 bases of the junction left unmatched. Germline V CDR1 and CDR2: SGHTA, FQGTGA. This CDR3 is 17 amino acids long. This chain's CDR3 is CASSLRTLGAGGDEQFF. The CDR3 DNA is TGTGCCAGCAGCTTACGGACTTTAGGCGCGGGAGGCGATGAGCAGTTCTTC.

The J gene is TRBJ2-7, the V gene TRBV5-6, with 12 positions matching TRBD2. The CDR3 covers 15 residues. In germline, CDR1 is SGHDT, CDR2 YYEEEE. V gave up 3 bases and J gave up 3 bases; unmatched junction bases: 4. The CDR3 reads CASSWKGLAGYEQYF. The CDR3 DNA sequence: TGTGCCAGCAGCTGGAAGGGACTAGCGGGCTACGAGCAGTACTTC. The full variable domain, its missing parts supplied by reference TRBV5-6 and TRBJ2-7, is DAGVTQSPTHLIKTRGQQVTLRCSPKSGHDTVSWYQQALGQGPQFIFQYYEEEERQRGNFPDRFSGHQFPNYSSELNVNALLLGDSALYLCASSWKGLAGYEQYFGPGTRLTVT.

The CDR3 reads CASSLIGGRASDEQYF. The CDR3 coding sequence is TGTGCCAGCAGTTTAATCGGCGGGAGGGCCTCTGACGAGCAGTACTTC. This chain uses TRBV27 with TRBJ2-7, with 9 bases lining up with TRBD2. Germline lookup yields CDR1 MNHEY and CDR2 SMNVEV (reference sequence). Trimming cost V 2 bases and J 5 bases; bases outside gene matches: 10. The CDR3 length is 16 residues.

This chain uses TRBV7-7 with TRBJ1-1, with 7 positions matching TRBD1. This CDR3 is built from 13 residues. The trim removed 1 base at V and 7 bases at J, leaving 3 bases unmatched. Germline V CDR1 and CDR2: SSHAT, FNYEAQ (reference sequence). In DNA, the CDR3 is TGTGCCAGCAGCTTAGACAGGGGAAGTGAAGCTTTCTTT. Translated, it gives CASSLDRGSEAFF.

This clone showed up just once. The chain is built from TRBV6-1 and TRBJ2-1; 9 bases are shared with TRBD1. CDR3 length equals 13 residues. Looked up from germline, CDR1 is MNHNS and CDR2 is SASEGT. V lost 6 bases and J lost 8; bases outside the gene matches: 5. CDR3 in amino acids: CASRDRGSDEQFF. For the CDR3, the DNA is TGTGCCAGCAGGGACAGGGGTTCTGATGAGCAGTTCTTC.

About this clone: The sample carries other DNA sequences with the same CDR3. The V and J genes are TRBV5-1 and TRBJ1-5; the match to TRBD1 covers 10 bases. This CDR3 contains 15 residues. Germline V gene sequence: CDR1 SGHRS, CDR2 YFSETQ. Germline trimming cut 3 bases from V and 2 bases from J; bases unmatched to any gene: 2. CDR3 in amino acids: CASSYGQGGNQPQHF. In nucleotides, the CDR3 is TGCGCCAGCAGCTATGGACAGGGGGGCAATCAGCCCCAGCATTTT.

This CDR3 is CASSSGTYEQYF. The DNA of the CDR3 is TGTGCCAGCAGTTCCGGTACCTACGAGCAGTACTTC. V gene TRBV27 combines with J gene TRBJ2-7; D gene ambiguous. V dropped 4 bases and J dropped 2 bases, with 6 bases sitting between them. The germline V gene has CDR1 MNHEY and CDR2 SMNVEV (reference sequence). The CDR3 loop spans 12 amino acids.

The chain combines TRBV7-2 with TRBJ2-1; 7 nucleotides align to TRBD2. The CDR3 length is 17 residues. Unmatched junction bases numbered 13, after V lost 2 bases and J lost 6 bases. The V gene's germline CDR1 is SGHTA and CDR2 FQGNSA. The CDR3 coding sequence is TGTGCCAGCAGCTTACTTTGGAGCGGGACTACACCCAATGAGCAGTTCTTC. Translated, it gives CASSLLWSGTTPNEQFF.

The genes are TRBV4-1 and TRBJ1-5, with no clear D. The V end lost 1 base, the J end lost 5 bases, and 9 bases lay between the germline ends. Germline lookup yields CDR1 MGHRA and CDR2 YSYEKL. This CDR3 contains 14 residues. CDR3: CASSQAEGDQPQHF. For the CDR3, the DNA is TGCGCCAGCAGCCAAGCTGAGGGAGATCAGCCCCAGCATTTT.

This chain uses TRBV19 with TRBJ2-2, with no clear D. V lost 3 bases and J 1 base, leaving 3 bases between the germline ends. The CDR3 totals 13 residues. Germline V CDR1 and CDR2: LNHDA, SQIVND (reference sequence). The CDR3 is CASSIENTGELFF. The CDR3 DNA follows: TGTGCCAGTAGTATTGAGAACACCGGGGAGCTGTTTTTT.

The chain has TRBV29-1 and TRBJ2-1; 10 nucleotides agree with TRBD2. Trimming at V came to 7 bases and at J to 4 bases, leaving 4 bases not matched to a gene. The CDR3 is made up of 13 amino acids. Germline V CDR1 and CDR2: SQVTM, ANQGSEA. CDR3 DNA sequence: TGCAGCGCTAGGACTAGCGGATACAATGAGCAGTTCTTC. Protein product: CSARTSGYNEQFF.

The gene calls are TRBV10-2 and TRBJ1-2, with D possibly being TRBD1 (5 bases). V gave up 3 bases and J gave up 7 bases, with 18 bases separating them. Germline V CDR1 and CDR2: WSHSY, SAAADI. The CDR3 runs to 15 residues. CDR3 sequence: CASSEYNDGGRGYTF. The CDR3 region has the DNA TGCGCCAGCAGTGAATATAACGACGGGGGACGTGGCTACACCTTC.